Included here is one TCR beta chain sequence, with context. Its specificity is unknown. Assay used: immunoSEQ multiplex PCR; TCRdb lists only in-frame clones, some missing. The sample includes around 350,000 clones, roughly 85% of them seen just once. The treatment was: around 19 received Ad26.COV2.S at low or high dose, single or two shots; about 5 received placebo; per-sample allocation not given. Collection of samples fell on day 63 after the first vaccine or placebo injection. It was an adult aged 18-55 years in Boston who was the donor. This record comes from a study of Ad26.COV2.S vaccination and SARS-CoV-2 variants. Looking at the study overall: Into the muscle, Ad26.COV2.S was dosed once or twice, 56 days apart.

General study points: Vaccinated individuals (as opposed to placebo recipients) had higher spike-specific TCR breadth.

Here the sequenced sample was peripheral blood, taken in a trial of Ad26.COV2.S vaccine versus placebo. This receptor was obtained from a person between 18 and 65 years old who received the Ad26.COV2.S COVID-19 vaccine or a placebo.

CDR3 coding DNA: TGTGCCAGCAACCCGGACAACTATTGGGATACGCAGTATTTT. Protein: CASNPDNYWDTQYF. V is TRBV5-8 and J is TRBJ2-3; tentative D call: TRBD1 (5 bases). The CDR3 contains 14 residues. In germline, CDR1 is SGHTS, CDR2 YDEGEE. V was trimmed by 6 bases and J by 6 bases, leaving 17 bases between them.